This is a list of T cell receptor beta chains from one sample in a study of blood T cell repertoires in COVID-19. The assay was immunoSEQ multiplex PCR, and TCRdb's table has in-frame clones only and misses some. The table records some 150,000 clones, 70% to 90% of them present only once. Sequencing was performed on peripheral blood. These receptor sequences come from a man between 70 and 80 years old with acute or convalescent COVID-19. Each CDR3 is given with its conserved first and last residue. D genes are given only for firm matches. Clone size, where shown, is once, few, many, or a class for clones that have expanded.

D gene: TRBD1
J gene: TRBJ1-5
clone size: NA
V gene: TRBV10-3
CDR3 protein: CAISGQGEGQPQHF
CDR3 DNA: TGTGCCATCAGCGGACAGGGGGAAGGTCAGCCCCAGCATTTT

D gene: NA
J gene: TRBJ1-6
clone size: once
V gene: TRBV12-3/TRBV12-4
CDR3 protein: CASSPKSYSPLHF
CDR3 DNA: TGTGCCAGCAGTCCTAAATCGTATTCACCCCTCCACTTT

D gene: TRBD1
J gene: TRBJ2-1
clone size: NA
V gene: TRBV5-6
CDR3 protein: CASSTGTGRVNEQFF
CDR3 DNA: TGTGCCAGCAGCACCGGGACAGGGCGTGTCAATGAGCAGTTCTTC

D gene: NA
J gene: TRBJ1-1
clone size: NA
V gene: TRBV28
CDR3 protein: CASTFMNTEAFF
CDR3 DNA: TGTGCCAGCACTTTCATGAACACTGAAGCTTTCTTT

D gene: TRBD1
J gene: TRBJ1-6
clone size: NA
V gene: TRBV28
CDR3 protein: CASRNRQGEGSPLHF
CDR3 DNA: TGTGCCAGCAGGAATAGACAGGGGGAAGGTTCACCCCTCCACTTT

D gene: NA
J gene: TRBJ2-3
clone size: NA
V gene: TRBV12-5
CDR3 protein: CASGLALTDTQYF
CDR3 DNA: TGTGCTAGTGGTTTGGCCCTCACAGATACGCAGTATTTT

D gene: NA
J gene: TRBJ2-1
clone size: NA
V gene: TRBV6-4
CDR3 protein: CASSDGRRNEQFF
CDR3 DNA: TGTGCCAGCAGTGACGGGAGACGGAATGAGCAGTTCTTC

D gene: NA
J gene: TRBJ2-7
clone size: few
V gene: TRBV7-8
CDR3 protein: CASSLVPSGGSYEQYF
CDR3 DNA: TGTGCCAGCAGCTTAGTCCCCTCAGGGGGGTCCTACGAGCAGTACTTC

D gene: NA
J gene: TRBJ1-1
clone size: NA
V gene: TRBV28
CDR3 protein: CASGRNLNTEAFF
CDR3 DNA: TGTGCCAGTGGCAGAAATTTGAACACTGAAGCTTTCTTT

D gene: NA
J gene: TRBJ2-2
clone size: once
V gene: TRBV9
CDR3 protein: CASSPLLGENTGELFF
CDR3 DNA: TGTGCCAGCAGCCCCCTTCTCGGGGAGAACACCGGGGAGCTGTTTTTT

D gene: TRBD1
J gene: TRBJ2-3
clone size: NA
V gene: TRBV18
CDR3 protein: CASSLRDRQTDTQYF
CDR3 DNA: TGTGCCAGCTCACTCCGGGACAGGCAAACAGATACGCAGTATTTT

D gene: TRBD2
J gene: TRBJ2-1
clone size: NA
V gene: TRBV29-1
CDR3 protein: CSVVGTSAYNEQFF
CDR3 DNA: TGCAGCGTTGTAGGGACTAGCGCTTACAATGAGCAGTTCTTC

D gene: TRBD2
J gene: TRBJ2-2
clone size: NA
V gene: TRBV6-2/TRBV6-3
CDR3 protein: CASSYTAGAPGELFF
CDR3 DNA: TGTGCCAGCAGTTATACAGCGGGAGCGCCCGGGGAGCTGTTTTTT

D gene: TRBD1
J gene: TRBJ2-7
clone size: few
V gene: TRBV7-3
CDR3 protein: CASSQTGTHEQYF
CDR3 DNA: TGTGCCAGCAGCCAGACAGGGACCCACGAGCAGTACTTC

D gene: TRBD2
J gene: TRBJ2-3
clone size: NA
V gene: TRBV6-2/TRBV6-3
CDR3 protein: CASSPFLAGEDRDTQYF
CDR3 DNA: TGTGCCAGCAGTCCATTCCTAGCGGGAGAAGACAGAGATACGCAGTATTTT

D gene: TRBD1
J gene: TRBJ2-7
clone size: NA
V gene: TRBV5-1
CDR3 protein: CASSIGAGTGRDYEQYF
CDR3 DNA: TGCGCCAGCAGCATTGGGGCCGGGACAGGAAGGGACTACGAGCAGTACTTC

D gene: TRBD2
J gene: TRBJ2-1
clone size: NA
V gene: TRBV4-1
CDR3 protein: CASSQVGGRNNEQFF
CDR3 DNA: TGCGCCAGCAGCCAAGTGGGAGGGAGAAACAATGAGCAGTTCTTC

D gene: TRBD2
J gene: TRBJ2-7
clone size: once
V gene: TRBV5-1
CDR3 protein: CASSPGLAGGSFTYEQYF
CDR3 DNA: TGCGCCAGCAGCCCGGGACTAGCGGGAGGCTCCTTCACCTACGAGCAGTACTTC

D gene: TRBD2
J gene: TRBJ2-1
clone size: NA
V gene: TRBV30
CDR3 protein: CAWTPGTIYNEQFF
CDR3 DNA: TGTGCCTGGACCCCCGGGACTATCTACAATGAGCAGTTCTTC

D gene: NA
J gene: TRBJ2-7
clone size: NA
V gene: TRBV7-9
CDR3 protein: CASSSYGTYEQYF
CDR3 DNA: TGTGCCAGCAGCTCATACGGGACCTACGAGCAGTACTTC

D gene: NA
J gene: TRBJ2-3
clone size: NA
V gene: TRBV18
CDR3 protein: CASSPRTTTDTQYF
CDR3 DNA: TGTGCCAGCTCACCTAGGACAACCACAGATACGCAGTATTTT

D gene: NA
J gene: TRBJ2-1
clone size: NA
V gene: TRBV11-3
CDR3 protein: CASSLEFSSYNEQFF
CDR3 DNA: TGTGCCAGCAGCTTAGAATTTAGCTCCTACAATGAGCAGTTCTTC

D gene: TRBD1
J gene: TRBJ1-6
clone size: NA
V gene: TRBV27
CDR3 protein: CASSSLTGGGSPLHF
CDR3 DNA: TGTGCCAGCAGTTCCCTGACAGGGGGTGGTTCACCCCTCCACTTT

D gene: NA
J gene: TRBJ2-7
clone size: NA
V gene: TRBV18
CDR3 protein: CASSHRDNSSYEQYF
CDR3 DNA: TGTGCCAGCTCACACCGGGACAATTCTTCCTACGAGCAGTACTTC

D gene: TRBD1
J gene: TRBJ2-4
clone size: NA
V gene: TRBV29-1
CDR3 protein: CSVEEPLQGAKNIQYF
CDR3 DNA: TGCAGCGTTGAAGAGCCCTTACAGGGGGCCAAAAACATTCAGTACTTC

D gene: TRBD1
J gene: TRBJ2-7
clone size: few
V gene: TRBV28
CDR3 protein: CASSLWKGQGAEQYF
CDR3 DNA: TGTGCCAGCAGTTTATGGAAGGGACAGGGGGCCGAGCAGTACTTC

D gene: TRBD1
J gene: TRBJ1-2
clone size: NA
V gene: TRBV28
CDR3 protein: CASFQGVYGYTF
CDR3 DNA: TGTGCCAGCTTTCAGGGGGTCTATGGCTACACCTTC

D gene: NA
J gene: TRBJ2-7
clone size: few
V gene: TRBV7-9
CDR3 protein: CASSLVNREQYF
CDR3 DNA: TGTGCCAGCAGCTTAGTGAACAGGGAGCAGTACTTC

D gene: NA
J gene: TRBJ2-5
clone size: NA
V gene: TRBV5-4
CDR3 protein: CAAGRVQETQYF
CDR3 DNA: TGTGCGGCGGGACGGGTTCAAGAGACCCAGTACTTC

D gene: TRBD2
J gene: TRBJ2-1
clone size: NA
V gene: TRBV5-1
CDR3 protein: CASSLDPAGSYNEQFF
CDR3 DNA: TGCGCCAGCAGCTTGGATCCAGCGGGATCCTACAATGAGCAGTTCTTC

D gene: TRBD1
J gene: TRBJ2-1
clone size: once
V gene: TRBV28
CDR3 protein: CASSQQGTEQFF
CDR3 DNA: TGTGCCAGCAGTCAACAGGGGACCGAGCAGTTCTTC

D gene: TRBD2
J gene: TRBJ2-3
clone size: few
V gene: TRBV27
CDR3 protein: CASKVWSGSWHTDTQYF
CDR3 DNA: TGTGCCAGCAAAGTTTGGAGCGGGAGTTGGCACACAGATACGCAGTATTTT

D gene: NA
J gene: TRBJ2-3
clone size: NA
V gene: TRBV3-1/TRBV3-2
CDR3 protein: CASSLRGGESTDTQYF
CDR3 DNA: TGTGCCAGCAGCCTCAGGGGTGGGGAGAGCACAGATACGCAGTATTTT

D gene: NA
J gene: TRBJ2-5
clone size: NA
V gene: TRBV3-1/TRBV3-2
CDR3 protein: CASSQWAGQYQETQYF
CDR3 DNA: TGTGCCAGCAGCCAATGGGCAGGGCAGTACCAAGAGACCCAGTACTTC

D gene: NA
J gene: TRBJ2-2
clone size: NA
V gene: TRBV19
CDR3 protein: CASSIRAGNTGELFF
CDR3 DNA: TGTGCCAGTAGTATAAGGGCGGGAAACACCGGGGAGCTGTTTTTT

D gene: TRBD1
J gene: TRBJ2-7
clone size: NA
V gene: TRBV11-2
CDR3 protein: CASSRTGGLLTVSDEQYF
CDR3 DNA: TGTGCCAGCAGCCGAACAGGGGGGTTGTTAACCGTTTCCGACGAGCAGTACTTC

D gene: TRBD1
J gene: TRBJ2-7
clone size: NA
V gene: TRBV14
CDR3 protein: CASSQVRDRVVQYF
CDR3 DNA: TGTGCCAGCAGCCAAGTCCGGGACAGGGTTGTGCAGTACTTC

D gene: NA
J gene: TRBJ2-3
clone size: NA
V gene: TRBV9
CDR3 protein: CASSVASDTQYF
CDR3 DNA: TGTGCCAGCAGCGTAGCTTCAGATACGCAGTATTTT

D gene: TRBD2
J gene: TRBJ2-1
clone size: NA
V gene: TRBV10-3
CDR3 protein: CAISVAGTSGTDNEQFF
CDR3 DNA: TGTGCCATCAGCGTCGCCGGGACTAGCGGGACCGACAATGAGCAGTTCTTC

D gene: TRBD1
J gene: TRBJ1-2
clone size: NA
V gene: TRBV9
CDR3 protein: CASSGQGRTNYGYTF
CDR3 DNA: TGTGCCAGCAGCGGACAGGGGCGCACTAACTATGGCTACACCTTC

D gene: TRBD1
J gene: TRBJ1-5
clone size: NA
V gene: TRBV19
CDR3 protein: CASSTDRGQGGQPQHF
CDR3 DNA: TGTGCCAGTAGTACCGACCGGGGACAGGGTGGCCAGCCCCAGCATTTT

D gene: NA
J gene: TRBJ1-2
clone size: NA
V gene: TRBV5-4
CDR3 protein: CASSPRGRGDGYTF
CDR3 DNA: TGTGCCAGCAGCCCCCGCGGGAGGGGGGATGGCTACACCTTC

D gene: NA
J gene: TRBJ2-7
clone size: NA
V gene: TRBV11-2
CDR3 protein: CASSSSPNPLAYEQYF
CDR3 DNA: TGTGCCAGTTCCTCTTCCCCGAATCCATTAGCTTACGAGCAGTACTTC

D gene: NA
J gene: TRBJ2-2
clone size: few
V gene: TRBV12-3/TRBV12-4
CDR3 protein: CASSNTNTGELFF
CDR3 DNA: TGTGCCAGCAGTAACACCAACACCGGGGAGCTGTTTTTT

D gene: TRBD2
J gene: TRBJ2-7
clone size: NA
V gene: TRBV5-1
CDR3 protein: CASSLGGGYEQYF
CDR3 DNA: TGCGCCAGCAGTCTGGGCGGGGGATACGAGCAGTACTTC

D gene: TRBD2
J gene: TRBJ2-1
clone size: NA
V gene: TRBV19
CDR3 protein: CASSSLAGGSYNEQFF
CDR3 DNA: TGTGCCAGTAGCAGCCTAGCGGGAGGGTCCTACAATGAGCAGTTCTTC

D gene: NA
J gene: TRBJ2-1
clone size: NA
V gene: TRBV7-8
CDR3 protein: CASSYPGRALDNEQFF
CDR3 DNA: TGTGCCAGCAGCTATCCTGGCCGAGCGCTGGACAATGAGCAGTTCTTC

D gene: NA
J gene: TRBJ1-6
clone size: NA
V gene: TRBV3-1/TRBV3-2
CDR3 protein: CASSQAQGVNSPLHF
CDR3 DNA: TGTGCCAGCAGCCAAGCCCAGGGTGTGAATTCACCCCTCCACTTT

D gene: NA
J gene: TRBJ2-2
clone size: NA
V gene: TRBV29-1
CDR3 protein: CSATENTGELFF
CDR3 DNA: TGCAGCGCGACAGAGAACACCGGGGAGCTGTTTTTT

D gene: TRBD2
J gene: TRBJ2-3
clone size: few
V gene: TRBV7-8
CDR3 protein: CASSLGPAGGPRPGTQYF
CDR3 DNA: TGTGCCAGCAGCTTAGGGCCAGCGGGGGGCCCCAGACCGGGTACGCAGTATTTT

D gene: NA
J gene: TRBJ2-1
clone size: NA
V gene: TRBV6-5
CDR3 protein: CASSSPSTSYNEQFF
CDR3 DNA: TGTGCCAGCAGTTCCCCATCCACTTCCTACAATGAGCAGTTCTTC

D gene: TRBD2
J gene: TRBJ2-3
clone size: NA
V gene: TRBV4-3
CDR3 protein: CASSQDSGLAGDFDTQYF
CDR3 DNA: TGCGCCAGCAGCCAAGATTCGGGACTAGCGGGAGATTTCGATACGCAGTATTTT

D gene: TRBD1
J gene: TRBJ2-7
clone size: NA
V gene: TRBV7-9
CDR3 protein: CASSLAGTGGYHEQYF
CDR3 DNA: TGTGCCAGCAGCTTAGCCGGGACAGGGGGCTATCACGAGCAGTACTTC

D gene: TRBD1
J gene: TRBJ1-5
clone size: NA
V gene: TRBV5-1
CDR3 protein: CASSERPGQDSNQPQHF
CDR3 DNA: TGCGCCAGCAGCGAGAGACCGGGACAGGATAGCAATCAGCCCCAGCATTTT

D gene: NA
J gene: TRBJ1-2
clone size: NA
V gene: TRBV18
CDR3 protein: CASSPGRGGSYGYTF
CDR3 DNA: TGTGCCAGCTCACCAGGGCGGGGTGGCAGCTATGGCTACACCTTC